The T cell receptor beta chain described here comes from a study of shared clonotypes between healthy human individuals (dated by TCRdb to about 2020). The study in broad terms: The cohort included a few men and two women between 18 and 49 years of age. To increase sequencing depth and limit assay-specific biases, TCR repertoire library preparation and sequencing were carried out by different laboratories using diverse techniques. Per donor, leukapheresis produced somewhere between about 0.85 and 8.9 billion PBMCs. To estimate repertoire size and how much clonotype sharing occurs between individuals, the study deeply sequenced the blood TCR repertoires of a handful of healthy adults. For each donor, three plates each were used for CD4 naive and CD4 memory, two plates were used for CD8 naive, and one plate was used for CD8 memory.

Broad study findings and their caveats: Larger estimated clonotype richness was generally found for naive subsets than for memory subsets. Based on pairwise subsampling, the degree of clonotype sharing among donors was expected to be affected by sequencing depth. Compared with non-shared clonotypes, clonotypes shared by all four sorted-subset donors had higher generation probabilities. Because the study included a small number of donors, the genetic and exposure-history diversity represented was limited. Sampling was restricted to blood, and TCR repertoires in tissue are likely to differ from TCR repertoires in blood. Rarefaction of sorted-subset datasets indicated incomplete sequencing despite the large sequencing depth. Sharing across several donors was observed for around 5% of naive CD4, over 3% of naive CD8, 2% to 2.5% of memory CD4, and around 0.42% of memory CD8 clonotypes.

Comments on this clone: Its antigen is currently not known. Base qualities are not recorded, but no much larger clone differs from it by a single base.

Using the deep immunoSEQ assay, TCR CDR3 regions were amplified from genomic DNA by multiplex PCR. Extracted genomic DNA from each cell subset was distributed evenly across all wells of several immunoSEQ 96-well plates, and each plate was treated as a replicate. For sorted subsets, each replicate PCR was loaded with about 200 ng genomic DNA, equivalent to approximately 33,000 T cell genomes. Purified libraries were quantified with a Qubit 3.0 fluorometer, sized on a Bioanalyzer 2100, and re-quantified with the KAPA Library Quantification kit. Every immunoSEQ 96-well plate was sequenced on a dedicated single-read 150-cycle Illumina NextSeq 550 flow cell. On the authors' methods: The immunoSEQ output contained only junctional sequences without quality scores, so filtering could not match that applied to full-length reads. Sequences were annotated with PyIR, a Python wrapper for IgBLAST v1.9, and V/J genes and CDR3 were assigned using IMGT germline references. Reads with weak V/J assignments (E-value above 1e-6), missing CDR3, stop codons, out-of-frame junctions, or ambiguous translated residues were removed. V3J clonotypes were defined by identical inferred V gene, J gene, and CDR3 amino acid sequence. To compute the percentage overlap between repertoires, the number of shared unique clonotypes was divided by the size of the smaller repertoire. Richness of each repertoire was evaluated using RTK rarefaction, the Chao1 estimator, and Recon v2.1 estimates of unobserved clonotypes. Generation probabilities for all TCRbeta clonotypes obtained by the gDNA method from a few donors were computed using OLGA. In its TCRdb copy, this immuneACCESS table keeps in-frame sequences only and misses some clones. Where compared with another copy, unresolved V genes explain less than half of these, and the others have no known cause. The V and J calls and clone size were taken over from that table, and D and trimming were inferred from the DNA. This sample comprises around 2.5 million clones, approximately 93% of them detected only once. The ten biggest clones cover 0.36% of the sample.

Healthy HIV-negative adults with no recently reported acute infections or vaccinations were included as donors. Only Caucasian adults living in Nashville, Tennessee, USA were represented among the donors. CD4+ T cells were enriched by magnetic negative selection, after which naive cells were positively selected on CD45RA and the negative fraction was taken as the memory subset. Blood was collected by leukapheresis, and PBMCs were isolated by Ficoll-Histopaque density gradient centrifugation and then cryopreserved in liquid nitrogen vapor phase. Purity and quantity of every magnetically sorted T cell population were checked by analytical flow cytometry. From each sorted fraction, genomic DNA was isolated and quantified by UV absorbance on a Nanodrop 2000c. According to the germline V gene, CDR1 reads ENHRY and CDR2 reads SYGVKD. V was cut back by 3 bases and J by 3 bases, leaving a gap of 21 bases between them. CDR3 length: 17 amino acids, cysteine to phenylalanine. The entry retains the CDR3 DNA only, 51 bases that are in frame from base 1.

The sequenced sample consisted of naive CD4+ T cells from PBMCs. Taken with the paper, the label for cell subset or site translates to: CD45RA+ positively selected. This chain is built from TRBV10-3 and TRBJ2-7; the D gene is perhaps TRBD2, on 7 matching bases. The source is a young man in good health. Some clones in this sample may be carry-over from other donors' samples. The CDR3 reads CAISERGGAGRDYEQYF. In nucleotides, the sequence is TGTGCCATCAGTGAAAGAGGGGGGGCTGGGAGAGACTACGAGCAGTACTTC.